The 24 T cell receptor beta chains given below trace back to one sample, sequenced in a study of beta chain features in type 1 diabetes (dated by TCRdb to 2016 to 2019). Libraries came from the immunoSEQ multiplex PCR assay. All of the isolated RNA was reverse transcribed with the High Capacity cDNA Reverse Transcription Kit, so expressed TCRB transcripts were sequenced. Here the immuneACCESS table is served through TCRdb, limited to in-frame sequences with V and J called. Missing clones are a known gap in these copies; in checked studies unresolved V genes cover under half, and the rest lacks a known reason. A total of about 330,000 clones appear in this sample, 9.5% to 12% of them only once. The ten largest clones add up to over 0.015% of the sample. Sequenced material: naive CD4+ T cells from blood. The cell subset or site tag for this specimen amounts to: true naive CD4+ T cells. The receptors stem from a woman in her 30s in good health.

The chain joins TRBV4-3 to TRBJ1-2, with TRBD1 matching 10 bases. V gave up 2 bases and J gave up 8 bases; unmatched junction bases: 5. This CDR3 is built from 14 residues. The V gene's germline CDR1 is LGHNA and CDR2 YSLEER. The DNA of the CDR3 is TGCGCCAGCAGCCAAACCGGGACAGGGGAGGGCTACACCTTC. Translation gives CASSQTGTGEGYTF.

The genes are TRBV7-9 and TRBJ2-1; no definite D call. Trimming removed 5 bases at V and 9 bases at J, with 20 bases between. This CDR3 is built from 15 residues. Germline V gene lookup returns CDR1 SEHNR and CDR2 FQNEAQ (reference sequence). The chain's CDR3 is CASSTSPKLFGEQFF. The DNA of the CDR3 is TGTGCCAGCAGCACGAGCCCCAAACTATTCGGTGAGCAGTTCTTC.

The rearrangement links TRBV7-9 to TRBJ2-5; the match to TRBD2 covers 8 bases. The germline V gene has CDR1 SEHNR and CDR2 FQNEAQ (reference sequence). This CDR3 contains 16 residues. J lost 4 bases, V lost 5 bases, and 12 bases had no gene match. The CDR3 coding sequence is TGTGCCAGCAGCCTAAATAGACTAGCGATCGGAGAGACCCAGTACTTC. Translated, it gives CASSLNRLAIGETQYF.

CDR3 in amino acids: CASSLARNYEQYF. DNA for the CDR3: TGTGCCAGCAGCTTAGCCAGGAACTACGAGCAGTACTTC. The genes are TRBV7-2 and TRBJ2-7; no reliable D call. Germline CDR1 SGHTA, CDR2 FQGNSA. This CDR3 is built from 13 residues. V lost 0 bases and J 3 bases, leaving 6 bases between the germline ends.

The rearrangement links TRBV6-5 to TRBJ1-1, with D perhaps matching TRBD1 (5 bases). The CDR3 runs 15 residues. V lost 0 bases and J 3 bases, leaving 11 bases between the germline ends. Germline values: CDR1 MNHEY, CDR2 SVGAGI. This CDR3 reads CASSYSDTFYTEAFF. Here the CDR3 DNA reads TGTGCCAGCAGTTACTCGGACACTTTCTACACTGAAGCTTTCTTT.

This clone was counted between two and nine times. The chain is built from TRBV28 and TRBJ2-7; unclear D gene. The V gene's germline CDR1 is MDHEN and CDR2 SYDVKM. The germline V and J ends were trimmed by 3 bases and 3 bases, with 12 bases remaining between them. This CDR3 contains 14 residues. In DNA, the CDR3 is TGTGCCAGCAGTTTCGATCAGGTGCGCTACGAGCAGTACTTC. This codes for CASSFDQVRYEQYF.

In this sample, this clone turned up a few times. The chain has TRBV19 and TRBJ2-1, with 9 nucleotides matching TRBD1. After removal of 6 bases from V and 8 bases from J, the junction contained 11 bases not matched to a gene. This CDR3 comprises 15 residues. CDR1 is LNHDA and CDR2 is SQIVND in the germline V gene (reference sequence). CDR3 sequence: CASSTGTGNLHEQFF. DNA for the CDR3: TGTGCCAGTAGCACAGGGACAGGGAATCTCCATGAGCAGTTCTTC.

Here the CDR3 DNA reads TGTGCCAGCTCACACCTGACAGAAAGCACAGATACGCAGTATTTT. This translates into CASSHLTESTDTQYF. The V gene is TRBV18, the J gene TRBJ2-3, with D tentatively TRBD1 (5 bases). This CDR3 has 15 amino acids. The germline CDR1 and CDR2 sequences are KGHSH and LQKENI. Trimming took 4 bases from V and 0 from J, leaving 11 bases between them.

This clone was seen only a few times. V is TRBV2 and J is TRBJ2-5; TRBD1 matches 7 bases. Germline V gives CDR1 SNHLY, CDR2 FYNNEI. The V and J ends lost 9 bases and 4 bases, in that order; junction bases with no gene match: 8. CDR3 size: 13 residues. CDR3 residues: CASPTGATETQYF. The CDR3 nucleotides read TGTGCCAGTCCCACAGGGGCCACAGAGACCCAGTACTTC.

The chain uses TRBV7-9 and TRBJ2-5; 8 bases agree with TRBD2. The CDR3 is 14 amino acids. Germline values: CDR1 SEHNR, CDR2 FQNEAQ (reference sequence). Trimming removed 7 bases from V and 5 bases from J; junction bases left unmatched: 9. This chain's CDR3 is CASTFVGGRETQYF. CDR3 nucleotide sequence: TGTGCCAGCACCTTCGTTGGCGGGAGGGAGACCCAGTACTTC.

Only a few counts were recorded for this clone. The genes are TRBV9 and TRBJ2-2; 9 bases match TRBD2. The CDR3 extends over 16 amino acids. Germline trimming cut 3 bases from V and 7 bases from J; bases unmatched to any gene: 10. CDR1 SGDLS and CDR2 YYNGEE come from the germline V gene. CDR3: CASSGREREVGGELFF. The CDR3, as DNA: TGTGCCAGCAGCGGTCGGGAGCGGGAGGTAGGCGGGGAGCTGTTTTTT. Full variable domain (rest looked up from reference TRBV9 and TRBJ2-2): DSGVTQTPKHLITATGQRVTLRCSPRSGDLSVYWYQQSLDQGLQFLIQYYNGEERAKGNILERFSAQQFPDLHSELNLSSLELGDSALYFCASSGREREVGGELFFGEGSRLTVL.

The J gene is TRBJ2-7, the V gene TRBV7-2, with D possibly being TRBD2 (6 bases). Germline V CDR1 and CDR2: SGHTA, FQGNSA. The CDR3 has 13 residues. V was shortened by 5 bases and J by 6 bases, with 14 bases between the two germline ends. The CDR3 bases are TGTGCCAGCAGCGCGGGACGTTGGGGCGAGCAGTACTTC. Amino acids: CASSAGRWGEQYF. Variable domain in full (rest from reference TRBV7-2 and TRBJ2-7): GAGVSQSPSNKVTEKGKDVELRCDPISGHTALYWYRQSLGQGLEFLIYFQGNSAPDKSGLPSDRFSAERTGGSVSTLTIQRTQQEDSAVYLCASSAGRWGEQYFGPGTRLTVT.

V is TRBV9 and J is TRBJ2-7, with 7 bases aligning to TRBD2. Germline CDR1 reads SGDLS; CDR2 reads YYNGEE. This CDR3 comprises 18 residues. Trimming at V came to 2 bases and at J to 1 base, leaving 15 bases not matched to a gene. The chain's CDR3 is CASSVAGDSDSGSYEQYF. In DNA, the CDR3 is TGTGCCAGCAGCGTGGCGGGAGATTCTGACTCGGGATCCTACGAGCAGTACTTC.

This CDR3 reads CASSLRQGIPQPQHF. CDR3 bases: TGTGCCAGCAGCTTGAGGCAGGGTATTCCTCAGCCCCAGCATTTT. V and J are TRBV5-6 and TRBJ1-5; D is perhaps TRBD1 (5 bases). CDR1 and CDR2 from the germline V gene are SGHDT and YYEEEE. The V gene lost 1 base and the J gene lost 6 bases, with 14 bases spanning the gap. This CDR3 is 15 amino acids long.

The V call is TRBV7-9, the J call TRBJ1-1; a possible D gene is TRBD1 (5 bases). Trimming left V 2 bases short and J 5 bases short, with 21 bases between. CDR1 and CDR2 from the germline V gene are SEHNR and FQNEAQ (reference sequence). CDR3 length: 17 amino acids. CDR3 bases: TGTGCCAGCAGCTTACGGGGATTTCGGGGGGTCTGGACTGAAGCTTTCTTT. Translation gives CASSLRGFRGVWTEAFF. The whole variable domain, remainder taken from reference TRBV7-9 and TRBJ1-1, is DTGVSQNPRHKITKRGQNVTFRCDPISEHNRLYWYRQTLGQGPEFLTYFQNEAQLEKSRLLSDRFSAERPKGSFSTLEIQRTEQGDSAMYLCASSLRGFRGVWTEAFFGQGTRLTVV.

This clone was recorded a few times. The chain employs TRBV29-1 and TRBJ1-1; 10 nucleotides match TRBD1. The CDR3 consists of 13 residues. The germline CDR1 and CDR2 sequences are SQVTM and ANQGSEA. V trimming: 6 bases; J trimming: 4 bases; junction bases outside the gene matches: 5. This CDR3 reads CSVRTGGGTEAFF. The CDR3 DNA sequence: TGCAGCGTCCGGACAGGGGGAGGCACTGAAGCTTTCTTT.

The chain couples TRBV29-1 to TRBJ2-1, with 12 bases identical to TRBD2. V lost 6 bases, J lost 2 bases, and 2 bases stayed unmatched. Per the germline V gene, CDR1 is SQVTM and CDR2 is ANQGSEA. This CDR3 has 14 amino acids. CDR3 residues: CSVRTSGAYNEQFF. CDR3 in DNA: TGCAGCGTCCGGACTAGCGGGGCCTACAATGAGCAGTTCTTC.

The gene calls are TRBV7-9 and TRBJ1-1, with no clear D. Germline values: CDR1 SEHNR, CDR2 FQNEAQ (reference sequence). This CDR3 is built from 15 residues. The V end lost 2 bases, the J end lost 1 base, and 11 bases lay between the germline ends. The CDR3 DNA sequence: TGTGCCAGCAGCTTAATGCGCGATCCGAACACTGAAGCTTTCTTT. Translated, it gives CASSLMRDPNTEAFF. The full variable domain, rest sourced from reference TRBV7-9 and TRBJ1-1, is DTGVSQNPRHKITKRGQNVTFRCDPISEHNRLYWYRQTLGQGPEFLTYFQNEAQLEKSRLLSDRFSAERPKGSFSTLEIQRTEQGDSAMYLCASSLMRDPNTEAFFGQGTRLTVV.

In this sample, this clone turned up a few times. This chain links TRBV27 with TRBJ2-3, with 11 bases aligning to TRBD2. J gave up 0 bases and V 5 bases, and 4 bases lay outside the gene matches. From germline, CDR1 is MNHEY and CDR2 SMNVEV (reference sequence). This CDR3 is 16 amino acids long. For the CDR3, the DNA is TGTGCCAGCAGTACCTCTAGCGGGGGGAGCACAGATACGCAGTATTTT. Its translation: CASSTSSGGSTDTQYF.

The chain combines TRBV7-2 with TRBJ1-3; D call uncertain. Trimming removed 4 bases at V and 0 bases at J, with 10 bases between. The CDR3 totals 15 residues. Germline CDR1 is SGHTA and CDR2 is FQGNSA. The CDR3 DNA follows: TGTGCCAGCAGCTCCCTCCCTGTCTCTGGAAACACCATATATTTT. This encodes CASSSLPVSGNTIYF.

This clone was detected a few times. V is TRBV30 and J is TRBJ2-7, with TRBD1 matching 8 bases. The CDR3 length is 13 residues. J gave up 3 bases and V 4 bases, and 5 bases lay outside the gene matches. Per the germline V gene, CDR1 is GTSNPN and CDR2 is SVGIG (reference sequence). The CDR3 sequence: CAWTRTGIYEQYF. The CDR3 DNA sequence: TGTGCCTGGACGCGGACAGGGATCTACGAGCAGTACTTC.

This clone was detected a few times. This chain joins TRBV9 and TRBJ2-5; D not certain. Trimming shortened V by 1 base and J by 5 bases, and 15 bases separated the two germline ends. The CDR3 runs 15 residues. Germline-derived CDR1 and CDR2 are SGDLS and YYNGEE. As DNA, the CDR3 is TGTGCCAGCAGCGTAAGAGGAAACATCGGGGAGACCCAGTACTTC. It translates to CASSVRGNIGETQYF.

In its sample, this clone was seen a few times. CDR3 sequence (DNA): TGCGCCAGCAGCCAAGATCCCGTGCGGATATACAATGAGCAGTTCTTC. The encoded protein is CASSQDPVRIYNEQFF. This chain links TRBV4-1 with TRBJ2-1; D remains unclear. Germline V gene data show CDR1 as MGHRA and CDR2 as YSYEKL. CDR3 size: 16 residues. V was trimmed by 0 bases and J by 4 bases, leaving 13 bases between them.

V is TRBV2 and J is TRBJ1-2, with 12 bases matching TRBD1. The germline V gene encodes CDR1 SNHLY and CDR2 FYNNEI. The CDR3 length is 14 residues. J gave up 6 bases and V 5 bases, and 4 bases lay outside the gene matches. This CDR3 reads CASSWDRGQDGYTF. The DNA of the CDR3 is TGTGCCAGCAGTTGGGACAGGGGGCAGGATGGCTACACCTTC.